The rows below give T cell receptor beta chains drawn from one sample of a study of CD8 T cells in ankylosing spondylitis. TCRdb independently ran MiXCR on the 5' RACE reads; one entry per CDR3 protein. The repertoire includes around 490,000 distinct CDR3 sequences, approximately 5.3% of them detected once, and approximately 3.5% sits in the top ten. Material: blood, either unsorted or a sorted T cell fraction (not recorded which). The source of these receptors is a male donor with ankylosing spondylitis. The CDR3 runs from the conserved cysteine through the conserved F or W. D genes are given only for firm matches. Clone size appears in some rows only: once, few, many, or a class for an expanded clone.

V	length	size	J	D	DNA	CDR3
TRBV5-1	15	few	TRBJ2-1	TRBD2	TGCGCCAGCAGGGATAGCGGCGGGGGGTACAATGAGCAGTTCTTC	CASRDSGGGYNEQFF
TRBV7-2	13	many	TRBJ1-2	NA	TGTGCCAGCAGCTCCCAGGGAGGAGCTGGCTACACCTTC	CASSSQGGAGYTF
TRBV6-2/TRBV6-3	16	NA	TRBJ2-1	TRBD2	TGTGCCAGCAGTTACAGAGAGATAGCGGGCCACAATGAGCAGTTCTTC	CASSYREIAGHNEQFF
TRBV3-1	12	NA	TRBJ2-1	NA	TGTGCCAGCAGCCACTCCCGACGGGTGCAGTTCTTC	CASSHSRRVQFF
TRBV4-2	17	many	TRBJ2-2	TRBD1	TGTGCCAGCAGCCCCTGGACAGGGGGCTTTAACACCGGGGAGCTGTTTTTT	CASSPWTGGFNTGELFF
TRBV10-3	16	many	TRBJ2-1	TRBD2	TGTGCCATCAGTACAATTGGGAGCGGGAGAGATAATGAGCAGTTCTTC	CAISTIGSGRDNEQFF
TRBV24-1	16	NA	TRBJ2-2	NA	TGTGCCACCAGTGATTGGAGGGGGGAGAGCACCGGGGAGCTGTTTTTT	CATSDWRGESTGELFF
TRBV20-1	14	many	TRBJ2-1	TRBD2	TGCAGTGCTAGCCCGCGGGGGGGCCGTAATGAGCAGTTCTTC	CSASPRGGRNEQFF
TRBV2	14	NA	TRBJ2-3	TRBD2	TGTGCCAGCAGTGTACTAGCGGGGGAAGATACGCAGTATTTT	CASSVLAGEDTQYF
TRBV10-3	15	many	TRBJ2-1	NA	TGTGCCATCAGTTCGGCGGGCAACTCCTACAATGAGCAGTTCTTC	CAISSAGNSYNEQFF
TRBV5-1	13	many	TRBJ2-1	NA	TGCGCCAGCAGCCTCTCCAGAGACAATGAGCAGTTCTTC	CASSLSRDNEQFF
TRBV7-2	12	many	TRBJ2-5	TRBD2	TGTGCCAGCAGCACTAGCGGGCTCACCCAGTACTTC	CASSTSGLTQYF
TRBV12-3/TRBV12-4	14	many	TRBJ2-1	TRBD2	TGTGCCAGCACCTCCGGGAGGTGGGACAATGAGCAGTTCTTC	CASTSGRWDNEQFF
TRBV7-9	12	many	TRBJ2-5	NA	TGTGCCAGCAGCTTAGCGACGGAGACCCAGTACTTC	CASSLATETQYF
TRBV29-1	14	many	TRBJ1-1	TRBD1	TGCAGCGCGACACAGGGGTTGGCCCTCACTGAAGCTTTCTTT	CSATQGLALTEAFF
TRBV5-1	14	NA	TRBJ1-5	NA	TGCGCCAGCAGTATTTCAGGGATCAATCAGCCCCAGCATTTT	CASSISGINQPQHF
TRBV7-2	14	NA	TRBJ1-1	NA	TGTGCCAGCAGGTGGGGGCGAGAGAACACTGAAGCTTTCTTT	CASRWGRENTEAFF
TRBV10-3	13	many	TRBJ2-3	NA	TGTGCCATCAATGGCGGGGCAGGGGATACGCAGTATTTT	CAINGGAGDTQYF
TRBV10-3	15	NA	TRBJ1-1	TRBD1	TGTGCCATCAGTGAGGCGGGACAGGGGTACACTGAAGCTTTCTTT	CAISEAGQGYTEAFF
TRBV20-1	13	many	TRBJ2-7	TRBD2	TGCAGTGCTAGCCCAGCGGGGATCTACGAGCAGTACTTC	CSASPAGIYEQYF
TRBV6-2/TRBV6-3	13	few	TRBJ2-7	NA	TGTGCCAGCAGTTACTCGACGGGGGTACTTCAGTACTTC	CASSYSTGVLQYF
TRBV29-1	13	NA	TRBJ1-2	NA	TGCAGCGCAAGCCAGGCGGCGGACTATGGCTACACCTTC	CSASQAADYGYTF
TRBV20-1	15	many	TRBJ2-3	TRBD2	TGCAGTGCCCGAGGGTGGCTAGCGGGAGATAATACGCAGTATTTT	CSARGWLAGDNTQYF
TRBV13	13	NA	TRBJ2-3	TRBD1	TGTGCCATCAGCCCGGGACAGCAAGATACGCAGTATTTT	CAISPGQQDTQYF
TRBV15	16	many	TRBJ2-7	TRBD2	TGTGCCACCAGCAGAGATGTGGGTAGCGGGTCAGCCGAGCAGTACTTC	CATSRDVGSGSAEQYF
TRBV10-3	13	many	TRBJ2-1	NA	TGTGCCATCAGTGGGTCCTCCCCCAATGAGCAGTTCTTC	CAISGSSPNEQFF
TRBV6-1	15	many	TRBJ1-6	NA	TGTGCCAGCGGTAGAATCGGACCAGGGACTTCACCCCTCCACTTT	CASGRIGPGTSPLHF
TRBV29-1	15	few	TRBJ2-3	TRBD2	TGCAGCGTAGTACTAGCGGGAGGATTCACAGATACGCAGTATTTT	CSVVLAGGFTDTQYF
TRBV7-6	11	many	TRBJ2-5	NA	TGTGCCAGCAGCTCAACGGAGACCCAGTACTTC	CASSSTETQYF
TRBV6-4	14	few	TRBJ1-1	NA	TGTGCCAGCAGTGACTCGAGTCGGGGAACTGAAGCTTTCTTT	CASSDSSRGTEAFF
TRBV4-3	17	many	TRBJ2-5	TRBD2	TGCGCCAGCAGCCAAGATGGACTAGCGGGACTCCAAGAGACCCAGTACTTC	CASSQDGLAGLQETQYF
TRBV12-3/TRBV12-4	14	many	TRBJ2-7	NA	TGTGCCAGCAGAGCCCGGGACGGACCCTACGAGCAGTACTTC	CASRARDGPYEQYF
TRBV6-5	14	many	TRBJ2-7	NA	TGTGCCAGCAGTTACGTCCTTAGCTCCTACGAGCAGTACTTC	CASSYVLSSYEQYF
TRBV5-1	12	many	TRBJ1-3	NA	TGCGCCAGCGGCAGGGACCGAAACACCATATATTTT	CASGRDRNTIYF
TRBV28	16	many	TRBJ2-1	NA	TGTGCCAGCAGTTTAAACAAAGGGGGTAAAAACAATGAGCAGTTCTTC	CASSLNKGGKNNEQFF
TRBV6-2/TRBV6-3	15	NA	TRBJ1-2	TRBD1	TGTGCCAGCACGAGACCGGGACAGTGGAGCCATGGCTACACCTTC	CASTRPGQWSHGYTF
TRBV12-3/TRBV12-4	13	many	TRBJ1-2	NA	TGTGCCAGCAGTTTGCCAGGAACCGGAGGCTACACCTTC	CASSLPGTGGYTF
TRBV7-2	16	few	TRBJ2-6	NA	TGTGCCAGCAGCTTTCAACTTGTTGGAGGGGCCAACGTCCTGACTTTC	CASSFQLVGGANVLTF
TRBV27	14	few	TRBJ2-7	NA	TGTGCCAGCAGTTTTAGGGGGATCAACTACGAGCAGTACTTC	CASSFRGINYEQYF
TRBV7-9	15	many	TRBJ2-5	TRBD1	TGTGCCAGCAGCTTATGGACAGGGGCTAAAGAGACCCAGTACTTC	CASSLWTGAKETQYF
TRBV7-3	17	many	TRBJ1-6	NA	TGTGCCAGCAGCCCTTCGACAGGTTTATCCTATAATTCACCCCTCCACTTT	CASSPSTGLSYNSPLHF
TRBV20-1	14	many	TRBJ2-5	NA	TGCAGTGCTAGAGATGCGAGAGGTCGAGAGACCCAGTACTTC	CSARDARGRETQYF
TRBV4-3	14	NA	TRBJ1-3	NA	TGCGCCAGCAGCTGGCAAGGGTCTGGAAACACCATATATTTT	CASSWQGSGNTIYF
TRBV7-2	13	many	TRBJ1-3	TRBD1	TGTGCCAGCAGCACGGACAGGGGTTACACCATATATTTT	CASSTDRGYTIYF
TRBV25-1	15	many	TRBJ1-3	NA	TGTGCCAGCAGTAGTCCCACGGCGCCTGGAAACACCATATATTTT	CASSSPTAPGNTIYF
TRBV20-1	13	many	TRBJ1-2	NA	TGCAGTGCTACCGGGGCCTTATGGGATGGCTACACCTTC	CSATGALWDGYTF
TRBV28	14	many	TRBJ2-1	NA	TGTGCCAGCAGAGGTGACACCACCTACAATGAGCAGTTCTTC	CASRGDTTYNEQFF
TRBV7-2	17	many	TRBJ2-1	TRBD2	TGTGCCAGCAGCTTTATACTAGCGGGAGGCCGGGCATCCGAGCAGTTCTTC	CASSFILAGGRASEQFF
TRBV7-9	13	NA	TRBJ2-5	NA	TGTGCCAGCAGCCGGGAGTGGCAAGAGACCCAGTACTTC	CASSREWQETQYF
TRBV12-3/TRBV12-4	13	many	TRBJ1-2	NA	TGTGCCAGCAGTCCTACAGGCAGGGATGGCTACACCTTC	CASSPTGRDGYTF
TRBV5-6	14	many	TRBJ2-7	NA	TGTGCCAGCAGCTTGGGACAGGAATCCTACGAGCAGTACTTC	CASSLGQESYEQYF
TRBV9	15	many	TRBJ2-7	TRBD1	TGTGCCAGCAGCGTAGGAGGACAGGGGAGCTACGAGCAGTACTTC	CASSVGGQGSYEQYF
TRBV28	19	many	TRBJ2-3	TRBD2	TGTGCCAGCAGCCAACTAGCGGGAGGCCCTTCTTCTAGCACAGATACGCAGTATTTT	CASSQLAGGPSSSTDTQYF
TRBV7-2	13	many	TRBJ2-1	NA	TGTGCCAGCAGCCCTCAACGGGGGATGGGGCAGTTCTTC	CASSPQRGMGQFF
TRBV12-3/TRBV12-4	14	many	TRBJ1-2	NA	TGTGCCAGCAGTCCCGACGGCCTTAGGCGAGGCTACACCTTC	CASSPDGLRRGYTF
TRBV6-2/TRBV6-3	19	many	TRBJ1-5	NA	TGTGCCAGCAGTTACCTTCGAGCCCAGGGCCTATATAGCAATCAGCCCCAGCATTTT	CASSYLRAQGLYSNQPQHF
TRBV7-8	16	many	TRBJ1-1	TRBD1	TGTGCCAGCAGCTTACCACAGGGGGGGGTTGACACTGAAGCTTTCTTT	CASSLPQGGVDTEAFF
TRBV5-1	16	many	TRBJ1-2	TRBD1	TGCGCCAGCAGCTTGACCTATAACAGGGGGAACTATGGCTACACCTTC	CASSLTYNRGNYGYTF
TRBV9	15	NA	TRBJ1-4	TRBD1	TGTGCCAGCAGCGTCGCCGGGACAGGGAATGAAAAACTGTTTTTT	CASSVAGTGNEKLFF
TRBV27	15	few	TRBJ2-6	TRBD1	TGTGCCAGCCGGGACAGTTGGTCTGGGGCCAACGTCCTGACTTTC	CASRDSWSGANVLTF